The 25 T cell receptor beta chains presented below share a single source sample, sequenced in a study of neurological immune-mediated disorders. TCRdb redid the calling of the 5' RACE reads with MiXCR, one entry per CDR3 protein. The sample lists about 79,000 distinct CDR3 sequences; approximately 14% were seen once. The source material was PBMCs. The receptors stem from a woman in her forties or fifties in good health.

The sample holds many counts of this clonotype. The V gene is TRBV20-1, the J gene TRBJ2-1; possibly TRBD1 or TRBD2 for D (5 bases each). The germline V gene has CDR1 DFQATT and CDR2 SNEGSKA (reference sequence). The CDR3 contains 18 residues. Trimming took 1 base from V and 4 from J, leaving 23 bases between them. CDR3 amino acids: CSARGGGGAVNWYNEQFF. In nucleotides, the CDR3 is TGCAGTGCTAGAGGAGGTGGGGGAGCGGTCAACTGGTACAATGAGCAGTTCTTC.

The chain couples TRBV21-1 to TRBJ2-5. TRBV21-1 is a pseudogene segment. The CDR3 extends over 15 amino acids. CDR3 in DNA: TGTGCCAGCAGCAATTTTTTTCGGAAGGAAGCGACCCAGTACTTC. Amino acid sequence: CASSNFFRKEATQYF.

This clonotype was counted many times. The J gene is TRBJ1-6, the V gene TRBV7-9; a possible D gene is TRBD1 (5 bases). The CDR3 spans 14 residues. Germline CDR1 reads SEHNR; CDR2 reads FQNEAQ (reference sequence). V lost 5 bases, J lost 6 bases, and 11 bases lay in between. The CDR3 nucleotides are TGTGCCAGCAGCCCTTGGGACGGTAATTCACCCCTCCACTTT. Its protein is CASSPWDGNSPLHF.

The chain carries TRBV6-2 or TRBV6-3 and TRBJ1-6; 7 bases are a match to TRBD1. J was trimmed by 0 bases and V by 7 bases; bases with no gene match: 9. The CDR3 runs 17 residues. Germline V CDR1 and CDR2: MNHEY, SVGEGT. The CDR3 sequence: CASTGTASFSYNSPLHF. Written as DNA, the CDR3 is TGTGCCAGCACCGGGACAGCCTCTTTCTCCTATAATTCACCCCTCCACTTT.

This clonotype showed up many times. The gene calls are TRBV28 and TRBJ1-1; 7 positions agree with TRBD1. The V gene end was trimmed by 4 bases and the J gene end by 10 bases; junction bases not matched to a gene: 9. The CDR3 covers 13 residues. The V gene's germline CDR1 is MDHEN and CDR2 SYDVKM. For the CDR3, the DNA is TGTGCCAGCAGTTCCAGGGACAGCAGCTTAGCTTTCTTT. As protein: CASSSRDSSLAFF.

The chain uses TRBV28 and TRBJ2-7; 7 bases are a match to TRBD2. The CDR3 totals 13 residues. J gave up 3 bases and V 5 bases, and 4 bases lay outside the gene matches. Per germline, CDR1 MDHEN and CDR2 SYDVKM. As DNA, the CDR3 is TGTGCCAGCAGTCCACCGGGGGGCTACGAGCAGTACTTC. It translates to CASSPPGGYEQYF.

Turning to this clonotype: A much larger clone differs by one base, so this may be a read error. The genes are TRBV6-5 and TRBJ2-3, with TRBD2 matching 7 bases. V lost 1 base to trimming and J lost 11 bases; unmatched junction nucleotides: 6. Germline V gives CDR1 MNHEY, CDR2 SVGAGI. This CDR3 is 13 amino acids long. In DNA, the CDR3 is TGTGCCAGCAGTTACTACATTGGGACTAAGCAGTATTTT. Its translation is CASSYYIGTKQYF.

The chain uses TRBV12-3 or TRBV12-4 and TRBJ1-4; D might be TRBD1 (6 bases). This CDR3 is built from 15 residues. V shed 6 bases and J shed 6 bases, with 17 bases lying between them. The CDR3 bases are TGTGCCAGCAGCCGGGTAGGGGGAGGGGATGAAAAACTGTTTTTT. Its translation is CASSRVGGGDEKLFF.

The J gene is TRBJ2-7, the V gene TRBV5-1; TRBD1 matches 8 bases. The V segment lost 0 bases and the J segment 5 bases; nucleotides outside the gene matches: 7. CDR3 length: 15 residues. Germline values: CDR1 SGHRS, CDR2 YFSETQ. The CDR3 nucleotides read TGCGCCAGCAGCTTGGAAGGCAGGGGGCATCACGAGCAGTACTTC. The encoded protein is CASSLEGRGHHEQYF.

Many counts were recorded for this clonotype. The J gene is TRBJ2-2, the V gene TRBV12-3 or TRBV12-4, with 7 bases identical to TRBD1. Trimming at V came to 6 bases and at J to 5 bases, leaving 3 bases not matched to a gene. The CDR3 has 13 amino acids. DNA of the CDR3: TGTGCCAGCAGGAGACAGGGAACCGGGGAGCTGTTTTTT. It codes for CASRRQGTGELFF.

This clonotype was seen a handful of times. The chain has TRBV12-3 or TRBV12-4 and TRBJ1-3; TRBD1 is a possible D gene (5 bases). The CDR3 is 14 amino acids. The ends were cut back, 6 bases at V and 0 bases at J, with 9 bases in the middle. Here the CDR3 reads CASRQGASGNTIYF. The CDR3 bases are TGTGCCAGCAGACAAGGGGCCTCTGGAAACACCATATATTTT.

This chain uses TRBV14 with TRBJ1-1, with D unresolved. Between the trimmed V and J ends, which lost 5 bases and 6 bases, there was a span of 10 bases. Germline V lookup: CDR1 SGHDN, CDR2 FVKESK. There are 12 residues in the CDR3. Written as DNA, the CDR3 is TGTGCCAGCAGCGATGGGAAGTCTGAAGCTTTCTTT. This encodes CASSDGKSEAFF.

This clonotype was recorded many times. This chain joins TRBV5-1 and TRBJ2-7, with unresolved D. Germline V lookup: CDR1 SGHRS, CDR2 YFSETQ. The CDR3 runs to 14 residues. V was trimmed by 8 bases and J by 3 bases, leaving 18 bases between them. The CDR3 DNA is TGCGCCAGTGCCCCTTCACCGGACGACTACGAGCAGTACTTC. It translates to CASAPSPDDYEQYF.

This clonotype occurred many times. The chain links TRBV2 to TRBJ1-5, with 11 positions matching TRBD1. The ends lost 8 bases at V and 6 bases at J; junction bases unmatched: 6. The CDR3 contains 14 residues. Germline CDR1 reads SNHLY; CDR2 reads FYNNEI. The CDR3 region is CASDRDRGIQPQHF. The DNA of the CDR3 is TGTGCCAGCGACCGGGACAGGGGGATTCAGCCCCAGCATTTT.

This clonotype showed up many times. The chain couples TRBV20-1 to TRBJ1-5; D remains ambiguous. The CDR3 contains 14 residues. Germline V CDR1 and CDR2: DFQATT, SNEGSKA (reference sequence). Trimming pared 6 bases from V and 5 bases from J, leaving 17 bases between. CDR3 amino acids: CSALWTQEDQPQHF. CDR3 in DNA: TGCAGTGCCCTGTGGACTCAGGAAGATCAGCCCCAGCATTTT.

There are many counts of this clonotype. The chain combines TRBV20-1 with TRBJ1-1, with a tentative D call TRBD1 (5 bases). The CDR3 runs 12 residues. The V gene lost 1 base and the J gene lost 6 bases, with 9 bases spanning the gap. In germline, CDR1 is DFQATT, CDR2 SNEGSKA (reference sequence). As DNA, the CDR3 is TGCAGTGCTAGAGTCAGGGAGGCTGAAGCTTTCTTT. Its translation is CSARVREAEAFF.

This clonotype was recorded many times. The CDR3 is CASSLTSKEAEQYF. Written as DNA, the CDR3 is TGTGCCAGCAGCTTAACTTCGAAGGAGGCCGAGCAGTACTTC. The chain recombines TRBV7-6 with TRBJ2-7; the D gene is possibly TRBD2 (5 bases). The length of the CDR3 is 14 residues. The germline CDR1 and CDR2 sequences are SGHVS and FNYEAQ. Trimming removed 2 bases at V and 6 bases at J, with 14 bases between.

This clonotype came up many times. One end of the junction varies from germline; a read error may be responsible. The chain couples TRBV5-1 to TRBJ2-7; unclear D gene. This CDR3 is built from 8 residues. Looked up from germline, CDR1 is SGHRS and CDR2 is YFSETQ. The CDR3, as DNA: TGCGCCAGCAGACCTATCCCTTTC. This translates into CASRPIPF.

The J gene is TRBJ2-7, the V gene TRBV25-1; TRBD2 matches 10 bases. V lost 1 base, J lost 2 bases, and 14 bases stayed unmatched. This CDR3 has 19 amino acids. Germline CDR1 MGHDK, CDR2 SYGVNS. The CDR3 bases are TGTGCCAGCAGTGAATCGGAGGGAAAACTAGCGGGGTTGACCTACGAGCAGTACTTC. Its translation is CASSESEGKLAGLTYEQYF.

This clonotype was observed many times. The V and J genes are TRBV25-1 and TRBJ1-2; D possibly corresponds to TRBD1 (6 bases). This CDR3 has 13 residues. The germline V and J ends were trimmed by 2 bases and 3 bases, with 7 bases remaining between them. Per germline, CDR1 MGHDK and CDR2 SYGVNS. Here the CDR3 reads CASSEGQYYGYTF. The CDR3 region has the DNA TGTGCCAGCAGTGAAGGACAGTACTATGGCTACACCTTC.

This clonotype was seen at least ten times. The J gene is TRBJ2-2, the V gene TRBV5-1; D unresolved. Germline CDR1 and CDR2: SGHRS and YFSETQ. The CDR3 runs 15 residues. V lost 5 bases, J lost 4 bases, and 15 bases lay in between. In DNA form, the CDR3 reads TGCGCCAGCAGGCTGGACGAAGGACGCACCGGGGAGCTGTTTTTT. It encodes CASRLDEGRTGELFF. The complete variable domain, with remaining parts taken from reference TRBV5-1 and TRBJ2-2, reads KAGVTQTPRYLIKTRGQQVTLSCSPISGHRSVSWYQQTPGQGLQFLFEYFSETQRNKGNFPGRFSGRQFSNSRSEMNVSTLELGDSALYLCASRLDEGRTGELFFGEGSRLTVL.

This clonotype was observed a few times. This sequence joins TRBV2 and TRBJ1-1; D is unresolved. This CDR3 spans 13 amino acids. CDR1 is SNHLY, CDR2 FYNNEI, per germline. Trimming removed 3 bases at V and 7 bases at J, with 12 bases between. CDR3 DNA sequence: TGTGCCAGCAGTGACCAAGGTGGTATTGAAGCTTTCTTT. This sequence encodes CASSDQGGIEAFF. The full variable domain, rest sourced from reference TRBV2 and TRBJ1-1, is EPEVTQTPSHQVTQMGQEVILRCVPISNHLYFYWYRQILGQKVEFLVSFYNNEISEKSEIFDDQFSVERPDGSNFTLKIRSTKLEDSAMYFCASSDQGGIEAFFGQGTRLTVV.

At least ten counts were recorded for this clonotype. CDR3 nucleotides: TGTGCCAGCAGCCCCGGGACTAGCGGGAGTAAGGATGAGCAGTTCTTC. This gives the protein CASSPGTSGSKDEQFF. The V gene is TRBV6-2 or TRBV6-3, the J gene TRBJ2-1; 14 bases map to TRBD2. The CDR3 runs to 16 residues. Germline values: CDR1 MNHEY, CDR2 SVGEGT. V dropped 6 bases and J dropped 8; count of bases not matched to a gene: 9.

This clonotype was observed at least ten times. V is TRBV5-6 and J is TRBJ2-6, with unresolved D. The CDR3 has 15 residues. The V end was cut by 1 base, the J end by 2 bases, with 7 bases between. Germline V gene lookup returns CDR1 SGHDT and CDR2 YYEEEE. The CDR3, as DNA: TGTGCCAGCAGCTTGTGGGGTGCTGGGGCCAACGTCCTGACTTTC. This gives the protein CASSLWGAGANVLTF.

This clonotype was counted at least ten times. This chain connects TRBV28 to TRBJ2-1, with D perhaps matching TRBD2 (7 bases). CDR1 MDHEN and CDR2 SYDVKM come from the germline V gene. The V gene lost 6 bases and the J gene lost 4 bases, with 19 bases spanning the gap. The CDR3 loop spans 16 amino acids. DNA of the CDR3: TGTGCCAGCAGCTCAGGGTCGGGGGGCTCTTACAATGAGCAGTTCTTC. The encoded protein is CASSSGSGGSYNEQFF.